The subject of this entry is one TCR beta chain. Antigen specificity is unknown. There are 16 residues in the CDR3. Germline lookup yields CDR1 LNHDA and CDR2 SQIVND (reference sequence). Trimming took off 3 bases at V and 2 bases at J, with 16 bases between the two ends. The sample originates from a study of T cell repertoires in aging, cancer and after chemotherapy. About the research overall: Donors were grouped into six age bands spanning 30 or younger through 70 or older. Roughly 10 million TCR reads made up the full dataset.

A mixed TRB-A/B primer pool amplified rearranged TRB by multiplex touch-down PCR. TCRdb analysed the multiplex PCR reads with MiXCR anew, one entry per CDR3 protein. Here the sample spans 10,000 to 15,000 distinct CDR3 sequences, approximately 40% being singletons. Peripheral blood genomic DNA, not sorted cells or RNA, was the template. Study-wide results and limits: These repertoire data do not allow conclusions about immunological memory after chemotherapy. Across the chemotherapy interval, each cancer cohort showed higher median generation probability, suggesting thymic rebound.

The sample comprised blood. The sequence came from a human donor in good health. The donor label of this sample is uncertain. This sequence joins TRBV19 and TRBJ1-2, with a possible D match to TRBD1 (5 bases). The CDR3 sequence is CASSIKSGTPNYGYTF. The CDR3, as DNA: TGTGCCAGTAGTATCAAATCAGGGACTCCCAACTATGGCTACACCTTC. Together with reference TRBV19 and TRBJ1-2, the CDR3 gives the full variable domain: DGGITQSPKYLFRKEGQNVTLSCEQNLNHDAMYWYRQDPGQGLRLIYYSQIVNDFQKGDIAEGYSVSREKKESFPLTVTSAQKNPTAFYLCASSIKSGTPNYGYTFGSGTRLTVV.